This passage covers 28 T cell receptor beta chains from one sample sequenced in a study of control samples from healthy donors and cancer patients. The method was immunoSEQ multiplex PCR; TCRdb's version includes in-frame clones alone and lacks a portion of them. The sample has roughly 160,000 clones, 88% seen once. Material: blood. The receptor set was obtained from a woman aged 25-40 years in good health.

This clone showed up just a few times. In DNA form, the CDR3 reads TGCGCCAGCAGCCATTACCAAGAGACCCAGTACTTC. Its translation is CASSHYQETQYF. The chain couples TRBV4-1 to TRBJ2-5; D unresolved. Germline V gene sequence: CDR1 MGHRA, CDR2 YSYEKL. The CDR3 is 12 amino acids. Trimming removed 3 bases at V and 0 bases at J, with 2 bases between.

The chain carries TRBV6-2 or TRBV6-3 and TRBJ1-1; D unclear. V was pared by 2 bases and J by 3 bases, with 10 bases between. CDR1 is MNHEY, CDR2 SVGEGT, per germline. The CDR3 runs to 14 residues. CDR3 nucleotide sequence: TGTGCCAGCAGTTACGCTGGGTGGTACACTGAAGCTTTCTTT. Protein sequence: CASSYAGWYTEAFF.

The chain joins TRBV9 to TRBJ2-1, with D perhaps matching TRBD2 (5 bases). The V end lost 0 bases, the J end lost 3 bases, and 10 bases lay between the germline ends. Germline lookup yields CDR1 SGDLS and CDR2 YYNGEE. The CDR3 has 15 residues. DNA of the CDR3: TGTGCCAGCAGCGTAGTTGTGGGGAGCTACAATGAGCAGTTCTTC. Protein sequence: CASSVVVGSYNEQFF. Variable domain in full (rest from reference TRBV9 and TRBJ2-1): DSGVTQTPKHLITATGQRVTLRCSPRSGDLSVYWYQQSLDQGLQFLIQYYNGEERAKGNILERFSAQQFPDLHSELNLSSLELGDSALYFCASSVVVGSYNEQFFGPGTRLTVL.

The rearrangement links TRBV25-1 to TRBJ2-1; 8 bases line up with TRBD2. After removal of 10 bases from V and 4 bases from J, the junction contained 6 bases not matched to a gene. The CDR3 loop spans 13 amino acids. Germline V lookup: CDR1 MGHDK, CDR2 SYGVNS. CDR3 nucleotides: TGTGCCACAAAGCGGGAGAGTTACAATGAGCAGTTCTTC. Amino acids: CATKRESYNEQFF.

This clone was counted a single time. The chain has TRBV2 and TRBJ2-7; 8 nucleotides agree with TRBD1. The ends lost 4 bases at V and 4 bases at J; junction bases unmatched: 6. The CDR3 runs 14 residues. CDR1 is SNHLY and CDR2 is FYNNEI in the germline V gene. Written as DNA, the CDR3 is TGTGCCAGCAGTGGGCAGGGGGCAAATTACGAGCAGTACTTC. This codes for CASSGQGANYEQYF.

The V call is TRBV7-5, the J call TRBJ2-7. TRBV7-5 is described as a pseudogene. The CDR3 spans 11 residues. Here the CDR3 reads CVRSTTYEQYV. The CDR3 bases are TGTGTCAGAAGCACGACCTACGAGCAGTACGTC.

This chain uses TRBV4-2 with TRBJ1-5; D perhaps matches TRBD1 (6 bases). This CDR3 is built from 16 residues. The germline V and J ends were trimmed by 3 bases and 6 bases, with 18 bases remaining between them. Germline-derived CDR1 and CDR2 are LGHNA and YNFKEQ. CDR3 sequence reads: CASSQEDGGGRQPQHF. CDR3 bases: TGTGCCAGCAGCCAGGAGGACGGAGGGGGGCGTCAGCCCCAGCATTTT.

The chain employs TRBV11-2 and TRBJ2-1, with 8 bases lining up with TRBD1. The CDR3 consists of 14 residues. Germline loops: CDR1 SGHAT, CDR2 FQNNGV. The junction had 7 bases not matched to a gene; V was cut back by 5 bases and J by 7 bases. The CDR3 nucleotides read TGTGCCAGCAGCCATGGACAGGGTTCGAATGAGCAGTTCTTC. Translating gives CASSHGQGSNEQFF.

The DNA for the CDR3 is TGTGCCAGCAGCTGGGGACCGGCCAATGAGCAGTTCTTC. Translated, it gives CASSWGPANEQFF. The gene calls are TRBV5-5 and TRBJ2-1; D might be TRBD1 or TRBD2, each matching 5 bases. The CDR3 extends over 13 amino acids. Trimming left V 3 bases short and J 6 bases short, with 10 bases between. The germline V gene has CDR1 SGHKS and CDR2 YYEKEE (reference sequence).

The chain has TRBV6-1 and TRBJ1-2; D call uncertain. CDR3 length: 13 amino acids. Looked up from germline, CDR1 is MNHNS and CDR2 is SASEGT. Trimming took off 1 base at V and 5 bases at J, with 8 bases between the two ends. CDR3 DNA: TGTGCCAGCAGTGAAGAGAGTAGGTATGGCTACACCTTC. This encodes CASSEESRYGYTF.

The CDR3 here is CASSPPGGESEKLFF. DNA for the CDR3: TGCGCCAGCAGCCCCCCGGGCGGAGAGAGTGAAAAACTGTTTTTT. V gene TRBV4-1 combines with J gene TRBJ1-4, with D hard to call. V was clipped by 4 bases and J by 7 bases, with 16 bases between them. From germline, CDR1 is MGHRA and CDR2 YSYEKL. The CDR3 spans 15 residues.

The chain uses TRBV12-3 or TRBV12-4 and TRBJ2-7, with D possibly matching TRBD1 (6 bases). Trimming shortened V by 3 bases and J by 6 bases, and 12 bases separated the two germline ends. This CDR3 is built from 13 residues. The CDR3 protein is CASSFGQTLEQYF. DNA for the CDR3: TGTGCCAGCAGTTTCGGACAGACCCTCGAGCAGTACTTC.

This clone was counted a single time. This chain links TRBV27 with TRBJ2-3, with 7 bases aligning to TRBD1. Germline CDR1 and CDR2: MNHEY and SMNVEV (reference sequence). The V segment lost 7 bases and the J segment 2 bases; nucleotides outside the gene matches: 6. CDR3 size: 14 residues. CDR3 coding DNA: TGTGCCAGCACCAGGGGGTTCCCCACAGATACGCAGTATTTT. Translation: CASTRGFPTDTQYF.

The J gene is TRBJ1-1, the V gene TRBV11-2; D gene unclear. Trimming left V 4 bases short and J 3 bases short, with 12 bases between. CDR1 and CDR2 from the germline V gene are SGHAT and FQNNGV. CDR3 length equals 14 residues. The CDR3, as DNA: TGTGCCAGCAGCTCTGGGCTAGGGTACACTGAAGCTTTCTTT. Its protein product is CASSSGLGYTEAFF. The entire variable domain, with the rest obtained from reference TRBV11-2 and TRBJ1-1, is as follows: EAGVAQSPRYKIIEKRQSVAFWCNPISGHATLYWYQQILGQGPKLLIQFQNNGVVDDSQLPKDRFSAERLKGVDSTLKIQPAKLEDSAVYLCASSSGLGYTEAFFGQGTRLTVV.

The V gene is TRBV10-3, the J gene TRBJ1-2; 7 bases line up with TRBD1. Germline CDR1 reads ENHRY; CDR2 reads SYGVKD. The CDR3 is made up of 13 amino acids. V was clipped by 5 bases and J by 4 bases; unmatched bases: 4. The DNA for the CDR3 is TGTGCCATCAGTTACAGGGGCGGCTATGGCTACACCTTC. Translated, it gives CAISYRGGYGYTF.

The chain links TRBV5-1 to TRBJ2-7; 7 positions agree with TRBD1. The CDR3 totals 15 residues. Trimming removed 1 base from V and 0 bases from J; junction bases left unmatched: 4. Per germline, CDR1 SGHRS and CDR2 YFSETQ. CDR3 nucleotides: TGCGCCAGCAGCTTGTCGGGACAGAGCTCCTACGAGCAGTACTTC. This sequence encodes CASSLSGQSSYEQYF. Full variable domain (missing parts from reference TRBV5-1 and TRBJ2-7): KAGVTQTPRYLIKTRGQQVTLSCSPISGHRSVSWYQQTPGQGLQFLFEYFSETQRNKGNFPGRFSGRQFSNSRSEMNVSTLELGDSALYLCASSLSGQSSYEQYFGPGTRLTVT.

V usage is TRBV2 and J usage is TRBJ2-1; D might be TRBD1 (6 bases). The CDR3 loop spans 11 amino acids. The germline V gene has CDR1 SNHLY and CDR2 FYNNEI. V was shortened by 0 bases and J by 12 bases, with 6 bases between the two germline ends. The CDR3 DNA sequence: TGTGCCAGCAGTGAAGCAGGGGGGCAGTTCTTC. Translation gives CASSEAGGQFF.

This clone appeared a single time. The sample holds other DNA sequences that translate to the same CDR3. In DNA form, the CDR3 reads TGCGCCAGCAGCCAAGAAAATCAGCCCCAGCATTTT. This encodes CASSQENQPQHF. This chain connects TRBV4-1 to TRBJ1-5; D gene uncertain. CDR1 is MGHRA, CDR2 YSYEKL, per germline. The V end was cut by 0 bases, the J end by 4 bases, with 1 base between. CDR3 length: 12 amino acids.

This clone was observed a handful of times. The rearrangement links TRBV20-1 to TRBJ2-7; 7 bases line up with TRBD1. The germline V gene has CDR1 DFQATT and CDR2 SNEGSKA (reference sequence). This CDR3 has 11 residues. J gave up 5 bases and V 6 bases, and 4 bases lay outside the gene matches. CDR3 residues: CSAGTGDEQYV. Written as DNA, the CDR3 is TGCAGTGCAGGAACAGGGGACGAGCAGTACGTC.

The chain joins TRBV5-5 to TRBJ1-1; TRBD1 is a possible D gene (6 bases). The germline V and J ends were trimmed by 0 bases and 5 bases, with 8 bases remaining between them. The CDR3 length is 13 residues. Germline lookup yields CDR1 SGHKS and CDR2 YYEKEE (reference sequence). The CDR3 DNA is TGTGCCAGCAGCTTGGAGGGGGTAACTGAAGCTTTCTTT. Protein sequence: CASSLEGVTEAFF.

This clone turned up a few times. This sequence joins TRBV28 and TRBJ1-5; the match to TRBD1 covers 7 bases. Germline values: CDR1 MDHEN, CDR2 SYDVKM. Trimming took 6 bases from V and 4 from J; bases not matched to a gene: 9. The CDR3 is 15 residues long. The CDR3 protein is CASRSERGPNQPQHF. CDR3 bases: TGTGCCAGCAGGTCAGAGAGGGGGCCGAATCAGCCCCAGCATTTT.

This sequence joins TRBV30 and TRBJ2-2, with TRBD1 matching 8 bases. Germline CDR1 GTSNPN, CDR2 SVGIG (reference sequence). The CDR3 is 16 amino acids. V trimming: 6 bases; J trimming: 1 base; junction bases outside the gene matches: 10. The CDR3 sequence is CACKTGAHRNTGELFF. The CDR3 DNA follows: TGTGCCTGTAAGACAGGGGCGCACCGGAACACCGGGGAGCTGTTTTTT.

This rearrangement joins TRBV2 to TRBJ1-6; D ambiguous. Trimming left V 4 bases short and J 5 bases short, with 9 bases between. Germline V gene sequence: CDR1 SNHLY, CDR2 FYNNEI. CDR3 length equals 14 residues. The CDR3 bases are TGTGCCAGCAGTGCTGGGCAGAATAATTCACCCCTCCACTTT. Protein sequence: CASSAGQNNSPLHF.

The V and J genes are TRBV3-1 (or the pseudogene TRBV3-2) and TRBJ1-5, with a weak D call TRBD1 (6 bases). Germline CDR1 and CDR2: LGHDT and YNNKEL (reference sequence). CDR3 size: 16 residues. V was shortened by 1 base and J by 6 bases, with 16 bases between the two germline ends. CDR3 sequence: CASSQAVVRGGQPQHF. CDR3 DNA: TGTGCCAGCAGCCAAGCGGTCGTCAGGGGAGGTCAGCCCCAGCATTTT.

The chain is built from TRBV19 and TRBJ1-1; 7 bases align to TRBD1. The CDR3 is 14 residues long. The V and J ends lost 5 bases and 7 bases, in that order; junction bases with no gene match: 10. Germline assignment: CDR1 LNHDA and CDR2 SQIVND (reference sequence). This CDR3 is CASSGRRGTNEAFF. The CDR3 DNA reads TGTGCCAGTAGTGGTCGCAGGGGGACGAATGAAGCTTTCTTT. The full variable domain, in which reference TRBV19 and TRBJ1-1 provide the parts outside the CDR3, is DGGITQSPKYLFRKEGQNVTLSCEQNLNHDAMYWYRQDPGQGLRLIYYSQIVNDFQKGDIAEGYSVSREKKESFPLTVTSAQKNPTAFYLCASSGRRGTNEAFFGQGTRLTVV.

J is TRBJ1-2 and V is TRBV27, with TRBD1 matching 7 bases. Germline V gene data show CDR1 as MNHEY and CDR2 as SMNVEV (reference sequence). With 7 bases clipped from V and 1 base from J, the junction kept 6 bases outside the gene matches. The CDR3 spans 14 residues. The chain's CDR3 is CASKPTGINYGYTF. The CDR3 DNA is TGTGCCAGCAAACCGACAGGGATTAACTATGGCTACACCTTC.

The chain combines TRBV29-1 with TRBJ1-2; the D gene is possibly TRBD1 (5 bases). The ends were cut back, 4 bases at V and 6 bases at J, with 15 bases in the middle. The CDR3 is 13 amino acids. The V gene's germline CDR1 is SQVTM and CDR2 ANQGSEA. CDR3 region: CSVVRGVYDGYTF. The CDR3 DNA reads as TGCAGCGTTGTTCGGGGGGTATATGATGGCTACACCTTC.

The CDR3 sequence: CASSDGPRIEAFF. The DNA for the CDR3 is TGTGCCAGCAGTGATGGGCCTCGTATTGAAGCTTTCTTT. The chain is built from TRBV2 and TRBJ1-1; D unclear. V was clipped by 3 bases and J by 7 bases, with 12 bases between them. Germline CDR1 SNHLY, CDR2 FYNNEI. This CDR3 region has 13 residues. Combining the CDR3 with reference TRBV2 and TRBJ1-1 gives the whole variable domain EPEVTQTPSHQVTQMGQEVILRCVPISNHLYFYWYRQILGQKVEFLVSFYNNEISEKSEIFDDQFSVERPDGSNFTLKIRSTKLEDSAMYFCASSDGPRIEAFFGQGTRLTVV.